This record covers a single T cell receptor beta chain. Its antigen is unidentified. This table comes from immunoSEQ multiplex PCR, and its TCRdb copy is limited to in-frame clones, with some not included. This sample has 100,000 to 150,000 clones, with approximately 82% found just once. The record originates from a study of T cell responses to AZD1222 COVID-19 vaccine. Study results and limitations: Once two AZD1222 doses were given, Spike-specific TCR breadth and depth went up. A mostly white British donor set with more females was recruited, and clonal diversity was possibly underestimated. No day 14 peak samples; only post-peak repertoires were characterized.

The material was peripheral blood, obtained 28 days after the second AZD1222 dose. This receptor was obtained from an adult who received the AZD1222 COVID-19 vaccine.

The CDR3 region is CASSLSGTGGPWSNQPQHF. The CDR3 nucleotides are TGTGCCAGCAGCCTCTCCGGGACAGGGGGCCCATGGAGCAATCAGCCCCAGCATTTT. J is TRBJ1-5 and V is TRBV3-1 (or the pseudogene TRBV3-2); 12 positions agree with TRBD1. V lost 4 bases and J lost 1; bases outside the gene matches: 11. Germline values: CDR1 LGHDT, CDR2 YNNKEL (reference sequence). CDR3 size: 19 residues.